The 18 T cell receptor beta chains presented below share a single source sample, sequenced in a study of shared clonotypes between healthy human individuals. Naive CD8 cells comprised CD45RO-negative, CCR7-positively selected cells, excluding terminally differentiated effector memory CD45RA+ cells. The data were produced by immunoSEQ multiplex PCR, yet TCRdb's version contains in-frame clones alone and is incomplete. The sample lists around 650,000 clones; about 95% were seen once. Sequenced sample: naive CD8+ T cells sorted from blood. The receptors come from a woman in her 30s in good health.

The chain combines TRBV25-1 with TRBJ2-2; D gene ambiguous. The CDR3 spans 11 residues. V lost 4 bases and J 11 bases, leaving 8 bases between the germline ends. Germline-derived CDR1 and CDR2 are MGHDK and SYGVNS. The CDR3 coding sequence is TGTGCCAGCAGTGGAGAACGCGAGCTGTTTTTT. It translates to CASSGERELFF.

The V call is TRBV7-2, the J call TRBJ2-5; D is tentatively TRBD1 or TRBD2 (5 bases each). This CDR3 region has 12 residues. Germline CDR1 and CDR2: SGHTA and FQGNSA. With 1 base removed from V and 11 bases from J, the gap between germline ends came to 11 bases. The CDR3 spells CASSLGVGEQYF. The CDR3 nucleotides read TGTGCCAGCAGCTTAGGTGTGGGGGAGCAGTACTTC. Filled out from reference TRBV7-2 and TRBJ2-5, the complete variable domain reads GAGVSQSPSNKVTEKGKDVELRCDPISGHTALYWYRQSLGQGLEFLIYFQGNSAPDKSGLPSDRFSAERTGGSVSTLTIQRTQQEDSAVYLCASSLGVGEQYFGPGTRLLVL.

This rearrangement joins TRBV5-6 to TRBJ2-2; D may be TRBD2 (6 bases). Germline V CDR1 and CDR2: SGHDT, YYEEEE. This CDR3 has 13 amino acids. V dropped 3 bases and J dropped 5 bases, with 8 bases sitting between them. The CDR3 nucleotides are TGTGCCAGCAGCTCGGCGGGAACCGGGGAGCTGTTTTTT. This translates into CASSSAGTGELFF.

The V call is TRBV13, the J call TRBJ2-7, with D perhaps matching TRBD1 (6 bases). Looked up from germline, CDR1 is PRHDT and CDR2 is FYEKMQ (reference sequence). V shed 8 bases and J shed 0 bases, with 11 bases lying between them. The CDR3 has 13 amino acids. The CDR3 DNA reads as TGTGCCAGCGGGTACAGGGACTCCTACGAGCAGTACTTC. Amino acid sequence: CASGYRDSYEQYF.

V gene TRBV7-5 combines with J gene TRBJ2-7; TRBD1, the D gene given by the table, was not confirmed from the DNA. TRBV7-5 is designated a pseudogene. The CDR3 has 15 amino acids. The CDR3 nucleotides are TGTGTCAGAAGCTCAGAACAGGCCGTGCACTACGAGCAGTACTTC. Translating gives CVRSSEQAVHYEQYF.

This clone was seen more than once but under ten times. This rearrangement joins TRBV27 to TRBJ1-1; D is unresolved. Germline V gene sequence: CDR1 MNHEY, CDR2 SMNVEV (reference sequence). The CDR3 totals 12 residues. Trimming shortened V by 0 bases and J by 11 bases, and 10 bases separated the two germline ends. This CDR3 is CASSLSGGVAFF. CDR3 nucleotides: TGTGCCAGCAGTTTATCGGGTGGAGTGGCTTTCTTT.

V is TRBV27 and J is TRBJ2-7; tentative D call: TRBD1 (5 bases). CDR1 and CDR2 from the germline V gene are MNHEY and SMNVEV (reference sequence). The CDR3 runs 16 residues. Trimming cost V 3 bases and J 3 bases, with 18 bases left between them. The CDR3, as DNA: TGTGCCAGCAGTTTTGGGTCCCCCAGGGATGGCTACGAGCAGTACTTC. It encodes CASSFGSPRDGYEQYF.

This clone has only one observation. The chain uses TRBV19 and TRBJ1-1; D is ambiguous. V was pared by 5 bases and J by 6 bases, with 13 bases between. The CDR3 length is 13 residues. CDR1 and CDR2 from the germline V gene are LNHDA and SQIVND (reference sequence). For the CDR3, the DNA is TGTGCCAGTAGTTCAGTTATGTTCTCTGAAGCTTTCTTT. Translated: CASSSVMFSEAFF.

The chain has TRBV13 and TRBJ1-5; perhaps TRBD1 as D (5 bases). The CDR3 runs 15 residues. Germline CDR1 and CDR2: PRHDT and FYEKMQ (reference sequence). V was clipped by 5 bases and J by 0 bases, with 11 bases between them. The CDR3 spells CASSQRTTSNQPQHF. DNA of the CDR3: TGTGCCAGCAGCCAGAGGACAACTAGCAATCAGCCCCAGCATTTT.

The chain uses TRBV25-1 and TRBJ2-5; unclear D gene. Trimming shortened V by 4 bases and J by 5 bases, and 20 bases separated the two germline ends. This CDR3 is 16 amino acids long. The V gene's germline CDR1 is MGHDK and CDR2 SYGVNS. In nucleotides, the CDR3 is TGTGCCAGCAGTGTGGAGACGGTGATTAAGCCGGAGACCCAGTACTTC. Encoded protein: CASSVETVIKPETQYF. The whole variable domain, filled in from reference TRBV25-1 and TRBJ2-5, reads EADIYQTPRYLVIGTGKKITLECSQTMGHDKMYWYQQDPGMELHLIHYSYGVNSTEKGDLSSESTVSRIRTEHFPLTLESARPSHTSQYLCASSVETVIKPETQYFGPGTRLLVL.

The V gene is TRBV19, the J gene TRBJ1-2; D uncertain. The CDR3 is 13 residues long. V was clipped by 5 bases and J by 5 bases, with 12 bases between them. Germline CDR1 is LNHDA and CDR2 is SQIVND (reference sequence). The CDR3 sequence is CASSALDAYGYTF. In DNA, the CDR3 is TGTGCCAGTAGTGCCCTGGACGCATATGGCTACACCTTC.

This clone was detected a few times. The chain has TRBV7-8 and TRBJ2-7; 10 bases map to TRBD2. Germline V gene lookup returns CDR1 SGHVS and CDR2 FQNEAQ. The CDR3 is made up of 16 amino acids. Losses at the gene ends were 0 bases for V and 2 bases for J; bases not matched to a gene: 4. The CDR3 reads CASSLALSGRAYEQYF. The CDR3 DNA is TGTGCCAGCAGCTTAGCTCTCAGCGGGAGGGCCTACGAGCAGTACTTC.

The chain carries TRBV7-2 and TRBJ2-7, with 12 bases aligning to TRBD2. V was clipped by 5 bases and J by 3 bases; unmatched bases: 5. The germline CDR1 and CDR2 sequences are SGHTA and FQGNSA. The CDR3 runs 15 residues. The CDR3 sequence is CASSPTSGRGYEQYF. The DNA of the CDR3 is TGTGCCAGCAGCCCGACTAGCGGGAGAGGCTACGAGCAGTACTTC.

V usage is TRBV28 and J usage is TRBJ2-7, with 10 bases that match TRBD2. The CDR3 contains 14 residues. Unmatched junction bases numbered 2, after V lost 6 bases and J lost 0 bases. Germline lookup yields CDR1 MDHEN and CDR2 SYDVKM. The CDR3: CASSPSGSSYEQYF. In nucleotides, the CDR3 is TGTGCCAGCAGCCCTAGCGGGAGCTCCTACGAGCAGTACTTC.

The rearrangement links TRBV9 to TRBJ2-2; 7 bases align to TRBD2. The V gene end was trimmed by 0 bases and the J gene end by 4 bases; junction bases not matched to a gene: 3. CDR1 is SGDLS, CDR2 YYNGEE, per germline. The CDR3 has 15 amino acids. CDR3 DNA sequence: TGTGCCAGCAGCGTAGAAGTAGCGGGCACCGGGGAGCTGTTTTTT. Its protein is CASSVEVAGTGELFF.

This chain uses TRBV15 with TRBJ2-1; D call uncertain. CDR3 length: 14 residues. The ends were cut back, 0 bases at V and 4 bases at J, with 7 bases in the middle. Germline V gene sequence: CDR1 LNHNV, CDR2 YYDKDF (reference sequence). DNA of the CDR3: TGTGCCACCAGCAGAGATCCAGGTTACAATGAGCAGTTCTTC. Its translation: CATSRDPGYNEQFF.

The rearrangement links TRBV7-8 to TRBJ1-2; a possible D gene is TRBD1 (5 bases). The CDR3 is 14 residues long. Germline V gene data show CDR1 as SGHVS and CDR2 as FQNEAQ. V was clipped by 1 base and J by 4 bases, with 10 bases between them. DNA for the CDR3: TGTGCCAGCAGCTTAGACGGGGGAACCTATGGCTACACCTTC. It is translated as CASSLDGGTYGYTF.

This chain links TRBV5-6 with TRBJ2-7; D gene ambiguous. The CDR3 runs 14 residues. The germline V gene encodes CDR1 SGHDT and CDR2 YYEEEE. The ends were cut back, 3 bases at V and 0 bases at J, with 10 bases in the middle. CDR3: CASSSAVSSYEQYF. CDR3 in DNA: TGTGCCAGCAGCTCCGCAGTGAGCTCCTACGAGCAGTACTTC.